This paragraph covers one T cell receptor (beta chain) sequence. The sample belongs to a study of blood T cells in healthy people across ages. Next came a second PCR, run for about 7 to 12 cycles, which used a sample-barcoded 5' primer along with a J-beta primer mix. Each cDNA molecule carried a tag from a template-switch adaptor that contained 12 random nucleotides. Any given sample supplied a minimum of 3 million CDR3-containing paired-end reads. One entry per CDR3 protein, called by TCRdb with MiXCR from the 5' RACE reads. The sample comprises 1.5 million to 2 million distinct CDR3 sequences, roughly 43% of which are singletons, and under 25% rests with the top ten. Germline V gene lookup returns CDR1 LGHNA and CDR2 YSLEER. The CDR3 extends over 13 amino acids.

V is TRBV4-3 and J is TRBJ2-7; no reliable D call. The J call is in doubt because the DNA end fits TRBJ2-5 better. This clonotype originated in a human donor in good health. The sample was blood. Written as DNA, the CDR3 is TGCGCCAGCAGCCAAGCCATCGGGGAGACCCAGTACTTC. Translating gives CASSQAIGETQYF.